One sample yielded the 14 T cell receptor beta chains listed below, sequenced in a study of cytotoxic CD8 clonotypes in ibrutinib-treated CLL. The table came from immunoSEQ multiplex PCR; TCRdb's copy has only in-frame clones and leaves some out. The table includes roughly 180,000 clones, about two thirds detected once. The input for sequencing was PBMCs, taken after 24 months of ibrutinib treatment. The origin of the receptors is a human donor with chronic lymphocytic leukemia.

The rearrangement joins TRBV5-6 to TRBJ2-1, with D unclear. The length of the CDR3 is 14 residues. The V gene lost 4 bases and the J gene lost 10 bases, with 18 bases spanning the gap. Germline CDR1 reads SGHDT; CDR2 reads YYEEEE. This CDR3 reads CASSDLDEEWEQFF. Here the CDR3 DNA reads TGTGCCAGCAGCGATCTTGACGAGGAGTGGGAGCAGTTCTTC. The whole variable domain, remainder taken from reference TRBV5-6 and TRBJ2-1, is DAGVTQSPTHLIKTRGQQVTLRCSPKSGHDTVSWYQQALGQGPQFIFQYYEEEERQRGNFPDRFSGHQFPNYSSELNVNALLLGDSALYLCASSDLDEEWEQFFGPGTRLTVL.

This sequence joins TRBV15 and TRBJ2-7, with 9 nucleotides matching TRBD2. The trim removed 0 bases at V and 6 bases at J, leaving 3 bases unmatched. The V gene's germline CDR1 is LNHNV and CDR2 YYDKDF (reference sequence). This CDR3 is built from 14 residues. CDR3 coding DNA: TGTGCCACCAGCAGAGATGGGACTAGCAGCGAGCAGTACTTC. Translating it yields CATSRDGTSSEQYF.

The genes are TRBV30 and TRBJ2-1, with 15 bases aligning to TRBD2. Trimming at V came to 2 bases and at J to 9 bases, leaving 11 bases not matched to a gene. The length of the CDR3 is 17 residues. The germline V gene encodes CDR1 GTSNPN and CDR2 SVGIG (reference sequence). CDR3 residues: CAWSHDRTSGRASEQFF. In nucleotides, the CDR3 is TGTGCCTGGAGTCACGACCGGACTAGCGGGAGGGCCAGTGAGCAGTTCTTC.

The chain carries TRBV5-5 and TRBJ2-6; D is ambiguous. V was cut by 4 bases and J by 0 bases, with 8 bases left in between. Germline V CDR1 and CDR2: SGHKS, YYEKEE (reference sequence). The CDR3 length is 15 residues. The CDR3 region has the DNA TGTGCCAGCAGCCTTGACTTCTCTGGGGCCAACGTCCTGACTTTC. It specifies CASSLDFSGANVLTF.

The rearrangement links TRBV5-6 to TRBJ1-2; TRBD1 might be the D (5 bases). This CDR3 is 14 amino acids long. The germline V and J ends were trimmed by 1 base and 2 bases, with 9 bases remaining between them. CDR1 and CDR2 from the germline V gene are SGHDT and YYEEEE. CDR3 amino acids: CASSLMGPNYGYTF. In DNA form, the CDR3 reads TGTGCCAGCAGCTTGATGGGGCCGAACTATGGCTACACCTTC.

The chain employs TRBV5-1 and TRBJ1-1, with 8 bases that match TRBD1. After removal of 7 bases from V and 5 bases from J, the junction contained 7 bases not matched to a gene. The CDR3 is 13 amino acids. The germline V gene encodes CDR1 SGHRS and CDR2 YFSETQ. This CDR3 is CASSPGTGTEAFF. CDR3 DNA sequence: TGCGCCAGCTCGCCGGGGACAGGTACTGAAGCTTTCTTT.

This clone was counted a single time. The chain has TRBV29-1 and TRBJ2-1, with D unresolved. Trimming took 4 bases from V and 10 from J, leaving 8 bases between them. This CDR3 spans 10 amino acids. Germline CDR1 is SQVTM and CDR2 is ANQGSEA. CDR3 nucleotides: TGCAGCGTTGCATTAAGAGAGCAGTTCTTC. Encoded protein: CSVALREQFF.

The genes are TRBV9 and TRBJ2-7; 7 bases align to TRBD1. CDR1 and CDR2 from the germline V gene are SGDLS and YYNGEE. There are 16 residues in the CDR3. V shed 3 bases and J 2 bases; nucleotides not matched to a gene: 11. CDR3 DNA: TGTGCCAGCAGCGGAGGGCCTAGACAGGGTCCCTACGAGCAGTACTTC. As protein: CASSGGPRQGPYEQYF. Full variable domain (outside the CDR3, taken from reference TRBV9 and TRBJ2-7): DSGVTQTPKHLITATGQRVTLRCSPRSGDLSVYWYQQSLDQGLQFLIQYYNGEERAKGNILERFSAQQFPDLHSELNLSSLELGDSALYFCASSGGPRQGPYEQYFGPGTRLTVT.

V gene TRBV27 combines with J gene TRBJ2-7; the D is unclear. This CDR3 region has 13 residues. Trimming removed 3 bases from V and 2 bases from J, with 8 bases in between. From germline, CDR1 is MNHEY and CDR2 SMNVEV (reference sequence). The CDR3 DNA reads TGTGCCAGCAGTTTTTCGAAAACCTACGAGCAGTACTTC. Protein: CASSFSKTYEQYF.

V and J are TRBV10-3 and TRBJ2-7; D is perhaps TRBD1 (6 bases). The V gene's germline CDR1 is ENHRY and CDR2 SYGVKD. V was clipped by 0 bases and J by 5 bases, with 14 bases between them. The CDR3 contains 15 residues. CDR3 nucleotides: TGTGCCATCAGTGAGTCAGGCAGGGGCGTGAACGAGCAGTACTTC. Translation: CAISESGRGVNEQYF.

The CDR3 reads CASSGLAGGNEQFF. DNA for the CDR3: TGTGCCAGCAGTGGACTAGCGGGAGGCAATGAGCAGTTCTTC. This chain links TRBV6-4 with TRBJ2-1; TRBD2 matches 13 bases. With V trimmed by 4 bases and J by 6 bases, 0 bases remained unmatched. The CDR3 length is 14 residues. Germline V gene data show CDR1 as MRHNA and CDR2 as SNTAGT.

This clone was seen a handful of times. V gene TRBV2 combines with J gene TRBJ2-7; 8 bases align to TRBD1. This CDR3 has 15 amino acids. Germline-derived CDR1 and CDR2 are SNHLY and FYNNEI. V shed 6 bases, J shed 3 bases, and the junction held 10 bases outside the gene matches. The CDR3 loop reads CASRVGQGSFYEQYF. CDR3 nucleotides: TGTGCCAGCAGAGTCGGACAGGGTAGCTTCTACGAGCAGTACTTC. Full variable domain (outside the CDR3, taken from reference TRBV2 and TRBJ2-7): EPEVTQTPSHQVTQMGQEVILRCVPISNHLYFYWYRQILGQKVEFLVSFYNNEISEKSEIFDDQFSVERPDGSNFTLKIRSTKLEDSAMYFCASRVGQGSFYEQYFGPGTRLTVT.

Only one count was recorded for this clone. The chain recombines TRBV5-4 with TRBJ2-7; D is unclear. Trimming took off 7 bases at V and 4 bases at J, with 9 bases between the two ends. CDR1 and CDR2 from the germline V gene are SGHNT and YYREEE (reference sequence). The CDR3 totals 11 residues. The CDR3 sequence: CASGPRYEQYF. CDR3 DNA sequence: TGTGCCAGCGGCCCTCGTTACGAGCAGTACTTC.

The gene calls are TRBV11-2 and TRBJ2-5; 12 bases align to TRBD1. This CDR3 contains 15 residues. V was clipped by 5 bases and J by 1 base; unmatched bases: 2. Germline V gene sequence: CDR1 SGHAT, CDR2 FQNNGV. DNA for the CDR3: TGTGCCAGCAGCGAGGGACAGGGGGCCCAAGAGACCCAGTACTTC. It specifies CASSEGQGAQETQYF.